Below, one TCR beta chain is given with its context. Assay: immunoSEQ multiplex PCR; the TCRdb copy retains only in-frame clones and omits some. The profile shows around 43,000 clones, nearly 90% of them singletons. The CDR3 consists of 12 residues. Between the trimmed V and J ends, which lost 4 bases and 7 bases, there was a span of 13 bases. Germline-derived CDR1 and CDR2 are GTSNPN and SVGIG (reference sequence). This sample is drawn from a study of PD-L1 blockade in urothelial cancer. Study at large: The study recovered a median of around 150,000 T cells per blood sample.

Time point in this sample: pretreatment peripheral blood. The genes are TRBV30 and TRBJ2-5; the D gene is possibly TRBD1 (6 bases). The source material was PBMCs, sampled around atezolizumab (anti-PD-L1) treatment. The TCR originated in a donor older than 35 with urothelial cancer. The CDR3 sequence: CAWITGWRTQYF. The CDR3 bases are TGTGCCTGGATTACAGGGTGGAGGACCCAGTACTTC.